These 23 T cell receptor beta chains share one sample of origin, sequenced in a study of T cell responses to AZD1222 COVID-19 vaccine. Here immunoSEQ multiplex PCR was the method, and the copy in TCRdb shows in-frame clones only, minus some. The table records around 200,000 clones, 94% of them present only once. The sequencing here drew on peripheral blood, taken 28 days after the second AZD1222 dose. All receptors come from an adult who received the AZD1222 COVID-19 vaccine.

The CDR3 here is CASSPGGRQPQHF. The CDR3 DNA reads as TGTGCCAGCAGCCCAGGGGGCCGGCAGCCCCAGCATTTT. The rearrangement links TRBV6-2 or TRBV6-3 to TRBJ1-5; TRBD1 matches at 8 bases. The CDR3 extends over 13 amino acids. The germline CDR1 and CDR2 sequences are MNHEY and SVGEGT. Trimming cost V 6 bases and J 7 bases; bases outside gene matches: 5.

The J gene is TRBJ1-3, the V gene TRBV3-1 (or the pseudogene TRBV3-2); 7 nucleotides agree with TRBD1. The V gene's germline CDR1 is LGHDT and CDR2 YNNKEL (reference sequence). Trimming removed 0 bases from V and 3 bases from J; junction bases left unmatched: 8. The CDR3 consists of 17 residues. The CDR3 DNA reads TGTGCCAGCAGCCAAGATAAGGCAGGGGGATTTGGAAACACCATATATTTT. Protein product: CASSQDKAGGFGNTIYF.

The V and J genes are TRBV27 and TRBJ1-4, with 7 positions matching TRBD1. The CDR3 is 14 residues long. Germline CDR1 is MNHEY and CDR2 is SMNVEV (reference sequence). After removal of 2 bases from V and 7 bases from J, the junction contained 4 bases not matched to a gene. This chain's CDR3 is CASSLQGDGEKLFF. The DNA of the CDR3 is TGTGCCAGCAGTTTACAGGGGGATGGTGAAAAACTGTTTTTT.

A single count supports this clone. The chain is built from TRBV9 and TRBJ2-3, with 9 bases fitting TRBD2. The germline CDR1 and CDR2 sequences are SGDLS and YYNGEE. Trimming cost V 1 base and J 0 bases; bases outside gene matches: 3. This CDR3 comprises 16 residues. The CDR3 DNA reads TGTGCCAGCAGCGTACAAGCGGGGGGTAGCACAGATACGCAGTATTTT. It translates to CASSVQAGGSTDTQYF.

The sample holds one count of this clone. The rearrangement uses TRBV19 and TRBJ1-5; no clear D. The germline V gene has CDR1 LNHDA and CDR2 SQIVND (reference sequence). The CDR3 loop spans 15 amino acids. The ends were cut back, 3 bases at V and 0 bases at J, with 9 bases in the middle. Written as DNA, the CDR3 is TGTGCCAGTAGTATGGGCGGGGTTAGCAATCAGCCCCAGCATTTT. Translated: CASSMGGVSNQPQHF.

This clone was seen once. This sequence joins TRBV18 and TRBJ1-5; D might be TRBD1 (6 bases). CDR1 and CDR2 from the germline V gene are KGHSH and LQKENI. Trimming took off 1 base at V and 3 bases at J, with 10 bases between the two ends. CDR3 size: 15 residues. The CDR3 protein is CASSPLGGANQPQHF. The CDR3 DNA is TGTGCCAGCTCACCACTAGGGGGGGCCAATCAGCCCCAGCATTTT.

The rearrangement joins TRBV28 to TRBJ1-5, with D unclear. This CDR3 comprises 14 residues. The germline V gene has CDR1 MDHEN and CDR2 SYDVKM. The V end was cut by 9 bases, the J end by 7 bases, with 19 bases between. Here the CDR3 reads CASSETSSAQPQHF. DNA of the CDR3: TGTGCCAGTTCGGAGACGTCTAGCGCCCAGCCCCAGCATTTT. Using reference TRBV28 and TRBJ1-5 for the parts outside the CDR3, the full variable domain is DVKVTQSSRYLVKRTGEKVFLECVQDMDHENMFWYRQDPGLGLRLIYFSYDVKMKEKGDIPEGYSVSREKKERFSLILESASTNQTSMYLCASSETSSAQPQHFGDGTRLSIL.

This sequence joins TRBV7-9 and TRBJ1-5, with D unresolved. The germline V gene encodes CDR1 SEHNR and CDR2 FQNEAQ (reference sequence). Between the trimmed V and J ends, which lost 5 bases and 10 bases, there was a span of 18 bases. CDR3 size: 14 residues. The CDR3 loop is CASSQSGSTVPQHF. As DNA, the CDR3 is TGTGCCAGCAGCCAGAGTGGGAGCACAGTTCCCCAGCATTTT.

This chain uses TRBV15 with TRBJ1-1; no definite D call. The CDR3 has 12 residues. Trimming shortened V by 1 base and J by 8 bases, and 8 bases separated the two germline ends. The germline V gene encodes CDR1 LNHNV and CDR2 YYDKDF (reference sequence). CDR3 region: CATSRGNSEAFF. In nucleotides, the CDR3 is TGTGCCACCAGCAGAGGGAACAGCGAAGCTTTCTTT.

In this sample, this clone turned up once. The chain is built from TRBV7-8 and TRBJ1-2, with 9 positions matching TRBD1. With V trimmed by 5 bases and J by 7 bases, 8 bases remained unmatched. The CDR3 is 14 amino acids. Germline values: CDR1 SGHVS, CDR2 FQNEAQ. The CDR3 loop reads CASSPTGTGFGYTF. Here the CDR3 DNA reads TGTGCCAGCAGCCCGACTGGGACAGGGTTTGGCTACACCTTC.

The chain employs TRBV6-5 and TRBJ1-5; D ambiguous. Germline loops: CDR1 MNHEY, CDR2 SVGAGI. CDR3 length: 16 amino acids. V dropped 4 bases and J dropped 1 base, with 14 bases sitting between them. CDR3 loop: CASSSAPPRSNQPQHF. Here the CDR3 DNA reads TGTGCCAGCAGTTCGGCCCCCCCAAGGAGCAATCAGCCCCAGCATTTT.

The chain recombines TRBV2 with TRBJ1-4, with D perhaps TRBD1 (5 bases). The germline V gene encodes CDR1 SNHLY and CDR2 FYNNEI. The CDR3 has 13 residues. Trimming cost V 7 bases and J 13 bases, with 19 bases left between them. CDR3 sequence: CASTIGGGDRLFF. In nucleotides, the CDR3 is TGTGCCAGCACCATCGGGGGGGGTGACAGACTGTTTTTT.

This sequence joins TRBV27 and TRBJ1-1; a possible D gene is TRBD1 (6 bases). Germline lookup yields CDR1 MNHEY and CDR2 SMNVEV (reference sequence). This CDR3 comprises 15 residues. V lost 1 base, J lost 7 bases, and 16 bases lay in between. The chain's CDR3 is CASSLYPGGINEAFF. As DNA, the CDR3 is TGTGCCAGCAGTTTATACCCGGGGGGCATCAATGAAGCTTTCTTT.

The V gene is TRBV27, the J gene TRBJ2-3, with 13 bases aligning to TRBD2. Per the germline V gene, CDR1 is MNHEY and CDR2 is SMNVEV (reference sequence). V shed 4 bases and J 7 bases; nucleotides not matched to a gene: 8. The CDR3 loop spans 16 amino acids. The chain's CDR3 is CASSSLLAGGPYTQYF. In DNA form, the CDR3 reads TGTGCCAGCAGTTCATTACTAGCGGGAGGGCCGTATACGCAGTATTTT.

The chain combines TRBV3-1 (or the pseudogene TRBV3-2) with TRBJ2-3; D gene uncertain. Trimming stripped 1 base from V and 5 bases from J, with 4 bases between. The CDR3 has 12 amino acids. CDR1 is LGHDT, CDR2 YNNKEL, per germline (reference sequence). The CDR3 region has the DNA TGTGCCAGCAGCCAAGTTGAAGATACGCAGTATTTT. It encodes CASSQVEDTQYF.

This clone was observed a handful of times. The chain carries TRBV6-6 and TRBJ1-2, with D tentatively TRBD1 (5 bases). The CDR3 runs 15 residues. In germline, CDR1 is MNHNY, CDR2 SVGAGI (reference sequence). The ends were cut back, 6 bases at V and 5 bases at J, with 19 bases in the middle. The CDR3 spells CASREGSSGPYGYTF. CDR3 nucleotides: TGTGCCAGCAGAGAGGGATCCTCGGGGCCATATGGCTACACCTTC.

This chain connects TRBV3-1 (or the pseudogene TRBV3-2) to TRBJ1-2; D is uncertain. This CDR3 comprises 12 residues. V was cut by 3 bases and J by 8 bases, with 10 bases left in between. Germline CDR1 and CDR2: LGHDT and YNNKEL (reference sequence). The CDR3 bases are TGTGCCAGCAGCCAGCGGGAGGGCGGCTACACCTTC. Translating gives CASSQREGGYTF.

V gene TRBV7-3 combines with J gene TRBJ2-1; D uncertain. V was shortened by 3 bases and J by 2 bases, with 8 bases between the two germline ends. The CDR3 is 14 amino acids. Germline CDR1 is SGHTA and CDR2 is FQGTGA. CDR3 nucleotide sequence: TGTGCCAGCAGCTTGCCCGGCGCCTACAATGAGCAGTTCTTC. Translation: CASSLPGAYNEQFF.

The chain employs TRBV7-3 and TRBJ2-1; 8 nucleotides line up with TRBD2. Trimming removed 0 bases from V and 8 bases from J; junction bases left unmatched: 9. Germline CDR1 reads SGHTA; CDR2 reads FQGTGA. The CDR3 covers 16 residues. For the CDR3, the DNA is TGTGCCAGCAGCTTAACGAGTGCGGGAGGTTACGATGAGCAGTTCTTC. Protein sequence: CASSLTSAGGYDEQFF.

The V and J genes are TRBV5-6 and TRBJ2-1; D gene ambiguous. V lost 4 bases to trimming and J lost 5 bases, with 4 bases between them. This CDR3 has 11 amino acids. The V gene's germline CDR1 is SGHDT and CDR2 YYEEEE. CDR3 loop: CASSLHNEQFF. The CDR3 DNA reads TGTGCCAGCAGCCTACACAATGAGCAGTTCTTC.

The chain uses TRBV28 and TRBJ1-1, with TRBD1 identical over 7 bases. The CDR3 runs to 13 residues. CDR1 and CDR2 from the germline V gene are MDHEN and SYDVKM. The V gene end was trimmed by 6 bases and the J gene end by 11 bases; junction bases not matched to a gene: 12. The CDR3, as DNA: TGTGCCAGCAGCTCCGAGACAGGGAGCGATGCTTTCTTT. This translates into CASSSETGSDAFF.

The V gene is TRBV11-3, the J gene TRBJ2-3; 7 bases are a match to TRBD1. Losses at the gene ends were 1 base for V and 1 base for J; bases not matched to a gene: 2. CDR1 and CDR2 from the germline V gene are SGHNT and YENEEA. The CDR3 contains 15 residues. The CDR3 protein is CASSLGQGRTDTQYF. CDR3 sequence (DNA): TGTGCCAGCAGCTTAGGACAGGGACGCACAGATACGCAGTATTTT.

The rearrangement links TRBV6-1 to TRBJ1-3; D gene ambiguous. Germline V gives CDR1 MNHNS, CDR2 SASEGT. V lost 1 base and J lost 8, with 6 bases in between. This CDR3 is 12 amino acids long. CDR3 loop: CASSEVRDTIYF. Here the CDR3 DNA reads TGTGCCAGCAGTGAAGTCCGGGACACCATATATTTT.